These 12 T cell receptor beta chains were sequenced from one sample in a study of shared clonotypes between healthy human individuals. TCRdb's table, derived via immunoSEQ multiplex PCR, lists solely in-frame clones and lacks some. Found here are about 1.1 million clones, roughly 77% of them singletons; the top ten hold approximately 0.95%. The sample taken for sequencing was memory CD4+ T cells from PBMCs. Subset meaning: CD45RA-negative fraction. These receptors were collected from a man aged 18 to 29 in good health. Some clones in this sample may be carry-over from other donors' samples.

The J gene is TRBJ2-1, the V gene TRBV4-1; 13 bases line up with TRBD2. The CDR3 extends over 19 amino acids. Trimming removed 0 bases from V and 4 bases from J; junction bases left unmatched: 9. Germline V gives CDR1 MGHRA, CDR2 YSYEKL. CDR3 sequence reads: CASSQERMGLAGRYNEQFF. Here the CDR3 DNA reads TGCGCCAGCAGCCAAGAACGCATGGGACTAGCGGGAAGGTACAATGAGCAGTTCTTC.

This chain joins TRBV6-6 and TRBJ2-7; 10 bases are a match to TRBD1. With V trimmed by 3 bases and J by 4 bases, 6 bases remained unmatched. The CDR3 is 15 residues long. In germline, CDR1 is MNHNY, CDR2 SVGAGI (reference sequence). The CDR3 loop is CASSYGGTGVYEQYF. The CDR3 nucleotides read TGTGCCAGCAGTTATGGCGGGACAGGGGTTTACGAGCAGTACTTC.

The chain employs TRBV11-3 and TRBJ1-1; a weak D match, TRBD1 (6 bases). CDR3 length equals 16 residues. Deletions cut 3 bases from V and 4 bases from J, with 18 bases between. Germline values: CDR1 SGHNT, CDR2 YENEEA. CDR3 in amino acids: CASSFISGQGPTEAFF. CDR3 coding DNA: TGTGCCAGCAGCTTCATTTCTGGGCAGGGGCCCACTGAAGCTTTCTTT.

Worth noting for this clone: The same CDR3 can be traced to other DNA sequences in this sample. The chain joins TRBV28 to TRBJ2-7; TRBD2 might be the D (6 bases). Germline V CDR1 and CDR2: MDHEN, SYDVKM. The CDR3 has 13 residues. Trimming shortened V by 3 bases and J by 3 bases, and 9 bases separated the two germline ends. The CDR3 nucleotides are TGTGCCAGCAGTTTTGGGGGGTTCTACGAGCAGTACTTC. This codes for CASSFGGFYEQYF.

The chain combines TRBV28 with TRBJ2-2; D is uncertain. In germline, CDR1 is MDHEN, CDR2 SYDVKM. The CDR3 runs to 14 residues. The ends were cut back, 5 bases at V and 7 bases at J, with 14 bases in the middle. The CDR3 region is CASSGPVVGGELFF. CDR3 in DNA: TGTGCCAGCAGTGGACCTGTAGTGGGCGGGGAGCTGTTTTTT.

As to this clone: Possible read error: a much larger clone is one base away. The V gene is TRBV11-2, the J gene TRBJ2-1; D is possibly TRBD2 (7 bases). The length of the CDR3 is 15 residues. The V gene's germline CDR1 is SGHAT and CDR2 FQNNGV. The CDR3 loop is CASRGGGAPYNEQFF. The CDR3 nucleotides are TGTGCCAGCAGGGGAGGGGGTGCGCCCTACAACGAGCAGTTCTTC.

A remark on this clone: This sample also contains other DNA sequences that code for the same CDR3. V gene TRBV18 combines with J gene TRBJ1-4; 8 bases line up with TRBD1. The CDR3 length is 14 residues. The trim removed 5 bases at V and 2 bases at J, leaving 1 base unmatched. Germline assignment: CDR1 KGHSH and CDR2 LQKENI. The CDR3 here is CASSRQGTNEKLFF. CDR3 sequence (DNA): TGTGCCAGCTCAAGACAGGGGACTAATGAAAAACTGTTTTTT.

The CDR3 coding sequence is TGTGCCAGCAGCTCGGCGCGGCAAGAGACCCAGTACTTC. Protein sequence: CASSSARQETQYF. J is TRBJ2-5 and V is TRBV9; D ambiguous. The germline V and J ends were trimmed by 4 bases and 2 bases, with 9 bases remaining between them. Germline values: CDR1 SGDLS, CDR2 YYNGEE. The CDR3 is made up of 13 amino acids.

The V and J genes are TRBV5-6 and TRBJ1-1; 9 bases map to TRBD1. The trim removed 3 bases at V and 3 bases at J, leaving 9 bases unmatched. CDR1 is SGHDT and CDR2 is YYEEEE in the germline V gene. This CDR3 contains 16 residues. In DNA form, the CDR3 reads TGTGCCAGCAGCTCCGGGACAGGGAGCGGGGACACTGAAGCTTTCTTT. Translation: CASSSGTGSGDTEAFF.

This chain connects TRBV29-1 to TRBJ2-1, with a weak D call TRBD1 (6 bases). Looked up from germline, CDR1 is SQVTM and CDR2 is ANQGSEA. The CDR3 sequence is 14 residues long. Trimming removed 7 bases from V and 0 bases from J, with 13 bases in between. CDR3 sequence (DNA): TGCAGCGCCGCGGACAGTTTCTCCTACAATGAGCAGTTCTTC. Translated: CSAADSFSYNEQFF.

This rearrangement joins TRBV7-3 to TRBJ2-7; 8 bases are a match to TRBD2. V lost 2 bases to trimming and J lost 3 bases; unmatched junction nucleotides: 6. Germline-derived CDR1 and CDR2 are SGHTA and FQGTGA. There are 15 residues in the CDR3. The CDR3 DNA reads TGTGCCAGCAGCTTAGGCATTAGCGGGAACTACGAGCAGTACTTC. Translation gives CASSLGISGNYEQYF.

The rearrangement joins TRBV5-1 to TRBJ1-1, with TRBD1 as a possible D gene (6 bases). Deletions cut 3 bases from V and 11 bases from J, with 14 bases between. Germline assignment: CDR1 SGHRS and CDR2 YFSETQ. CDR3 length: 12 amino acids. CDR3 amino acids: CASSSGGGAAFF. As DNA, the CDR3 is TGCGCCAGCAGCTCAGGCGGGGGGGCCGCTTTCTTT.